This TCR beta chain was retrieved from a study of T-cell memory formation after mild COVID-19. CDR1 is PRHDT, CDR2 FYEKMQ, per germline (reference sequence). The CDR3 consists of 14 residues. V was pared by 2 bases and J by 2 bases, with 9 bases between. This clonotype was seen a handful of times. Its target is unknown. Overall study results and limits: Contracting CD4+ clones sat mainly in CM and EM; CD8+ in EMRA.

MiXCR was run by TCRdb on the 5' RACE reads, yielding one entry per CDR3 protein. The data contain around 390,000 distinct CDR3 sequences, roughly 15% of them singletons. This chain uses TRBV13 with TRBJ2-5; D remains unclear. Sequencing was performed on PBMCs or a T cell subset sorted from them (not recorded which). The source is a man younger than 35 who had mild COVID-19 (a few samples of this study predate the infection). Cell type and time point are not known. The CDR3: CASSLTTEQETQYF. CDR3 DNA sequence: TGTGCCAGCAGCTTAACGACTGAGCAAGAGACCCAGTACTTC.